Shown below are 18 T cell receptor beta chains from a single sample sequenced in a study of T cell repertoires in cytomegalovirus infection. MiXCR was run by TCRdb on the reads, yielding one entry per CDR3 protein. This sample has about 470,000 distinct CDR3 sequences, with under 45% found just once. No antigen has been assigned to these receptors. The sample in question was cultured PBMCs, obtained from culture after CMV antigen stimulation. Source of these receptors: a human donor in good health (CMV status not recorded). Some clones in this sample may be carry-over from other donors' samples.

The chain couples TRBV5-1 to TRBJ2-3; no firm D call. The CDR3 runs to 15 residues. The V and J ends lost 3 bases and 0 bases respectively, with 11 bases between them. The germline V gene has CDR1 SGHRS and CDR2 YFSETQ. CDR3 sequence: CASSSRVASTDTQYF. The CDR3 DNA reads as TGCGCCAGCAGCTCCCGGGTCGCAAGCACAGATACGCAGTATTTT.

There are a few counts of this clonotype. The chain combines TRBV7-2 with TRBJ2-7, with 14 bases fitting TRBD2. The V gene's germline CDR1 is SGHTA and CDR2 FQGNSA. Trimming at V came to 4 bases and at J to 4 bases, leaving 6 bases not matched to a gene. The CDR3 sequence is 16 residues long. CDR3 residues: CASSSGLAGEIYEQYF. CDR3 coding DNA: TGTGCCAGCAGCTCGGGACTAGCGGGGGAGATATACGAGCAGTACTTC.

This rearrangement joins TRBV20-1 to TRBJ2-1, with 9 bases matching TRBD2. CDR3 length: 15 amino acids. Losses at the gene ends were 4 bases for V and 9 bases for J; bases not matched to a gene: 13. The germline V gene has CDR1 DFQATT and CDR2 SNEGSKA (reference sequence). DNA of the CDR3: TGCAGTGCTAATTTAGCGGGAGCGACTACAAGTGAGCAGTTCTTC. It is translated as CSANLAGATTSEQFF.

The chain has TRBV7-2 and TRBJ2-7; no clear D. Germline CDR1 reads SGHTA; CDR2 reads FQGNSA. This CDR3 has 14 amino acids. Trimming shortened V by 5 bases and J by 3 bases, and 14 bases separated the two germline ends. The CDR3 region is CASSPTGTGYEQYF. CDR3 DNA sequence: TGTGCCAGCAGCCCCACTGGCACCGGCTACGAGCAGTACTTC.

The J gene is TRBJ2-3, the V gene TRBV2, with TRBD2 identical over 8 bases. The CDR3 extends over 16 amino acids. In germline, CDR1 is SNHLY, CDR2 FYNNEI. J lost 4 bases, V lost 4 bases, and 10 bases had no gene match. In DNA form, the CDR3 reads TGTGCCAGCAGTGTAATAGCGGGGAGGAGGGCAGATACGCAGTATTTT. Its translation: CASSVIAGRRADTQYF.

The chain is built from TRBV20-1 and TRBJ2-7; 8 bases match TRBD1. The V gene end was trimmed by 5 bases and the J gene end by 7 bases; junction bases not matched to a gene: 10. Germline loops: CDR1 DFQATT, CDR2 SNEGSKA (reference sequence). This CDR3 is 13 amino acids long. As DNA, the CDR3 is TGCAGTGCTGACGACAGGGGTGTGGAAGAGCAGTACTTC. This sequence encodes CSADDRGVEEQYF.

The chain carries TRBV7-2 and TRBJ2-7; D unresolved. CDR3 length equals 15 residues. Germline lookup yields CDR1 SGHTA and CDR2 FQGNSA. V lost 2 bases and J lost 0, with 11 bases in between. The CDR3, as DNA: TGTGCCAGCAGCTTACTGGCGGACGGCTCCTACGAGCAGTACTTC. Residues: CASSLLADGSYEQYF. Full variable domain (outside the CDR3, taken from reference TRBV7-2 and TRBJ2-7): GAGVSQSPSNKVTEKGKDVELRCDPISGHTALYWYRQSLGQGLEFLIYFQGNSAPDKSGLPSDRFSAERTGGSVSTLTIQRTQQEDSAVYLCASSLLADGSYEQYFGPGTRLTVT.

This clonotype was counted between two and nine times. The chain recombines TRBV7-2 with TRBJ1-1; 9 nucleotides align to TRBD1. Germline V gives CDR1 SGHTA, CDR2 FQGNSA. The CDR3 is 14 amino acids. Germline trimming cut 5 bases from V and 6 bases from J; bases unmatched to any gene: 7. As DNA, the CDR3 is TGTGCCAGCAGCCTGCGGGACAGGGTACCTGAAGCTTTCTTT. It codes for CASSLRDRVPEAFF.

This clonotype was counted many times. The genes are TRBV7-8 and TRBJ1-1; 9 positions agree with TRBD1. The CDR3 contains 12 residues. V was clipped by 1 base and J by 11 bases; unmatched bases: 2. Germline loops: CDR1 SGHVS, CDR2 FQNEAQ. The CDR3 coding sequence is TGTGCCAGCAGCTTAGGGGACAGGGTGGCTTTCTTT. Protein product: CASSLGDRVAFF.

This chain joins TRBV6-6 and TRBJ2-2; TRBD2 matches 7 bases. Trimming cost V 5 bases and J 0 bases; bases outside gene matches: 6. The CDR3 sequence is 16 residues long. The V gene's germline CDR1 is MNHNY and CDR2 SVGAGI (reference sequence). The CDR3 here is CASSLRAGTNTGELFF. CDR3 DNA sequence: TGTGCCAGCAGTCTTAGAGCGGGAACGAACACCGGGGAGCTGTTTTTT.

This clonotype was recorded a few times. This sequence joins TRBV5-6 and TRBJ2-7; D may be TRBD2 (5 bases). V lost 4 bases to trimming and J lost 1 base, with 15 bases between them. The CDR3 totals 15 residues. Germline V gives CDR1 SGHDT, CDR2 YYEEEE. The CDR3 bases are TGTGCCAGCAGCCCGACGGGGAAATGGTCCTACGAGCAGTACTTC. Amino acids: CASSPTGKWSYEQYF. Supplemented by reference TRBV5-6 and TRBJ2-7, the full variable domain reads DAGVTQSPTHLIKTRGQQVTLRCSPKSGHDTVSWYQQALGQGPQFIFQYYEEEERQRGNFPDRFSGHQFPNYSSELNVNALLLGDSALYLCASSPTGKWSYEQYFGPGTRLTVT.

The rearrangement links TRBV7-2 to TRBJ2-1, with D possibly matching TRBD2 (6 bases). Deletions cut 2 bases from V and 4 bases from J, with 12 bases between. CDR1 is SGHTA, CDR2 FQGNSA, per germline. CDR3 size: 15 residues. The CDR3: CASSLRGLPYNEQFF. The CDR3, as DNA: TGTGCCAGCAGCTTAAGGGGACTCCCATACAATGAGCAGTTCTTC.

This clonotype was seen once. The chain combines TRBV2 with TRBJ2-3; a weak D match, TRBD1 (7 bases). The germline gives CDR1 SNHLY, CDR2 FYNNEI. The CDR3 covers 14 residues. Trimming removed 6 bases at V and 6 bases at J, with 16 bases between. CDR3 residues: CASSPTPGGDTQYF. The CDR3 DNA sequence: TGTGCCAGCAGCCCTACCCCAGGGGGGGATACGCAGTATTTT.

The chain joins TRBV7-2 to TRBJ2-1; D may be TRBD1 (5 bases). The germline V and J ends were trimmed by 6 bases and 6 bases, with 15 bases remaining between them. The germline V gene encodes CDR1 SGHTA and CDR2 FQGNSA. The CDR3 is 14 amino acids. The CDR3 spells CASRKTGFPNEQFF. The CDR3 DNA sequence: TGTGCCAGCAGAAAAACAGGATTTCCCAATGAGCAGTTCTTC.

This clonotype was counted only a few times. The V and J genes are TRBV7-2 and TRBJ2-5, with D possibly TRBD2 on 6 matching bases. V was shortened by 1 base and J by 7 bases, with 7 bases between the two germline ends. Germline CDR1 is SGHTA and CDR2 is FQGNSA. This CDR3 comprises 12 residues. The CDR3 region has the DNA TGTGCCAGCAGCTTAGGGCGGGGGACCCAGTACTTC. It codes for CASSLGRGTQYF.

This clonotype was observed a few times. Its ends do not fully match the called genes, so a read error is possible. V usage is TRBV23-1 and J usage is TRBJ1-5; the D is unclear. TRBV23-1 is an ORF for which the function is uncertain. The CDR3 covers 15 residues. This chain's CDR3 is CASSHKTLSYQPQHF. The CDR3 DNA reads TGCGCCAGCAGTCATAAAACCCTTAGCTATCAGCCCCAGCATTTT.

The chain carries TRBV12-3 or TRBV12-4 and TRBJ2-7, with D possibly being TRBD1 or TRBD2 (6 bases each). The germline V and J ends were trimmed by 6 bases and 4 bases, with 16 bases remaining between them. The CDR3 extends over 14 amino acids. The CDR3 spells CASRAGRGGYEQYF. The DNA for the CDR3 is TGTGCCAGCAGAGCGGGCCGAGGGGGGTACGAGCAGTACTTC.

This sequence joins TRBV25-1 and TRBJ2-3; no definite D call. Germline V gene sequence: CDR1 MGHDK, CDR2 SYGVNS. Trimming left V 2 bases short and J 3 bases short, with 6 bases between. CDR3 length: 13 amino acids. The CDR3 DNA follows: TGTGCCAGCAGTGAAAGCGCAACAGATACGCAGTATTTT. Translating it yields CASSESATDTQYF. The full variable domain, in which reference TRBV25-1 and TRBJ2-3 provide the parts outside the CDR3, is EADIYQTPRYLVIGTGKKITLECSQTMGHDKMYWYQQDPGMELHLIHYSYGVNSTEKGDLSSESTVSRIRTEHFPLTLESARPSHTSQYLCASSESATDTQYFGPGTRLTVL.